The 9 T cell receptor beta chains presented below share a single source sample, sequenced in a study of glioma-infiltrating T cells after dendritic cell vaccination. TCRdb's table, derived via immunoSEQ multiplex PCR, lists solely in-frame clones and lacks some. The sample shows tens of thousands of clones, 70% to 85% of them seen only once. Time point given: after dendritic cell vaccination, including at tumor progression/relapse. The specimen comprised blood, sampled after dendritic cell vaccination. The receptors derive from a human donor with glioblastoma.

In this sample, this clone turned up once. The CDR3 coding sequence is TGTGCCACCGGAACGACAGGAGCTGGGGCCAACGTCCTGACTTTC. Its translation is CATGTTGAGANVLTF. This sequence joins TRBV2 and TRBJ2-6; possible D gene TRBD1, 6 bases. The CDR3 contains 15 residues. CDR1 SNHLY and CDR2 FYNNEI come from the germline V gene. The V end was cut by 10 bases, the J end by 2 bases, with 15 bases between.

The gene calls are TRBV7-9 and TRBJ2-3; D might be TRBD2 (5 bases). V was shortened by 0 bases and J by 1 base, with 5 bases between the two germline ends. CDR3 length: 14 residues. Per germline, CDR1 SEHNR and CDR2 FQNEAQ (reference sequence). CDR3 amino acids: CASSLARGTDTQYF. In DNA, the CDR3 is TGTGCCAGCAGCTTAGCGCGGGGCACAGATACGCAGTATTTT.

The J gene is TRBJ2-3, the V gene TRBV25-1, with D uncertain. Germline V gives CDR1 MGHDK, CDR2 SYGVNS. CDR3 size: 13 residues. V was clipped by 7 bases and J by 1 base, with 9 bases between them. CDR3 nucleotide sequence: TGTGCCAGCAATCCTTCCCGCACAGATACGCAGTATTTT. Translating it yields CASNPSRTDTQYF. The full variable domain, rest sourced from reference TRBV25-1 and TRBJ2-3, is EADIYQTPRYLVIGTGKKITLECSQTMGHDKMYWYQQDPGMELHLIHYSYGVNSTEKGDLSSESTVSRIRTEHFPLTLESARPSHTSQYLCASNPSRTDTQYFGPGTRLTVL.

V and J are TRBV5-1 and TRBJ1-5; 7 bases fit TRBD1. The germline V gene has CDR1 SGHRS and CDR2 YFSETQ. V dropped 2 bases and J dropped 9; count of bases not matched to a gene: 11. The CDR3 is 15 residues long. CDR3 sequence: CASSFTTGPEWPQHF. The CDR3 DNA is TGCGCCAGCAGCTTCACGACAGGGCCCGAGTGGCCCCAGCATTTT.

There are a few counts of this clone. CDR3 loop: CASSPPPGQRNTEAFF. Here the CDR3 DNA reads TGTGCCAGCAGCCCCCCCCCGGGACAGCGGAACACTGAAGCTTTCTTT. This rearrangement joins TRBV27 to TRBJ1-1; 7 bases map to TRBD1. Germline V gene sequence: CDR1 MNHEY, CDR2 SMNVEV (reference sequence). The ends lost 6 bases at V and 1 base at J; junction bases unmatched: 11. The CDR3 length is 16 residues.

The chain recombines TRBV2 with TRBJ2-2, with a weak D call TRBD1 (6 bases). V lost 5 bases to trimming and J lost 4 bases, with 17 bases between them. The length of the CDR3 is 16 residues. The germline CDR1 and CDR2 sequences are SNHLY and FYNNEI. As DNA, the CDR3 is TGTGCCAGCAGTTTCGCTGGAGACAGGTTCACCGGGGAGCTGTTTTTT. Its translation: CASSFAGDRFTGELFF.

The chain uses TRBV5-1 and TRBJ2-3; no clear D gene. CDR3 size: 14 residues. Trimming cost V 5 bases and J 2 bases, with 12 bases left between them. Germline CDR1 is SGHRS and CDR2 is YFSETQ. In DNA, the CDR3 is TGCGCCAGCAGGTTTGCGGTTAACACAGATACGCAGTATTTT. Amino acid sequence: CASRFAVNTDTQYF.

CDR3 sequence: CASSFLSEQYF. DNA of the CDR3: TGTGCCAGCAGCTTTCTGTCCGAGCAGTACTTC. This sequence joins TRBV5-5 and TRBJ2-7; D remains unclear. V was shortened by 2 bases and J by 6 bases, with 6 bases between the two germline ends. The CDR3 has 11 amino acids. CDR1 is SGHKS and CDR2 is YYEKEE in the germline V gene (reference sequence).

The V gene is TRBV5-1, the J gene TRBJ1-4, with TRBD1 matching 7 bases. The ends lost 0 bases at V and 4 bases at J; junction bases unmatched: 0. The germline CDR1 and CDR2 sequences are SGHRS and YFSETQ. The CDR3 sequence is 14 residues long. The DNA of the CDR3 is TGCGCCAGCAGCTTGGGACAGGGTAATGAAAAACTGTTTTTT. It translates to CASSLGQGNEKLFF. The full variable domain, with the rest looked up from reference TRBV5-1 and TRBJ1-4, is KAGVTQTPRYLIKTRGQQVTLSCSPISGHRSVSWYQQTPGQGLQFLFEYFSETQRNKGNFPGRFSGRQFSNSRSEMNVSTLELGDSALYLCASSLGQGNEKLFFGSGTQLSVL.